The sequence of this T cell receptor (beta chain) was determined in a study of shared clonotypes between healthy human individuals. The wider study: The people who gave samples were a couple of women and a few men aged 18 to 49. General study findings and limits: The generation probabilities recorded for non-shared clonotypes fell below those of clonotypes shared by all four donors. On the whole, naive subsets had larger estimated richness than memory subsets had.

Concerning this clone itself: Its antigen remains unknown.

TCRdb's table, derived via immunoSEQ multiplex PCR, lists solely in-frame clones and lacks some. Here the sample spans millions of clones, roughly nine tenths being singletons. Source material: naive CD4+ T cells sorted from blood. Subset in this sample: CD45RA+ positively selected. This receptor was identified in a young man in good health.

CDR3 nucleotide sequence: TGTGCCAGCAGCCCCAGGCAGATCCAAGAGACCCAGTACTTC. Its protein is CASSPRQIQETQYF. The chain joins TRBV28 to TRBJ2-5; no definite D call. CDR1 and CDR2 (germline): MDHEN, SYDVKM. The CDR3 consists of 14 residues. Trimming pared 6 bases from V and 1 base from J, leaving 12 bases between.